This T cell receptor beta chain stems from a study of cytomegalovirus exposure and HLA in healthy donors. On the study more broadly: An early data release held tens of millions of unique TCRs from HLA-typed donors. Study outcomes and limitations: Altogether, 150 or so TCR beta chains were recorded as cytomegalovirus-associated. Approximately 18,000 TCR beta sequences were associated with HLA alleles at 0.05 false discovery rate in a later analysis. An assumption of roughly uniform sequencing depth across donors underlay the presence/absence analyses.

Worth noting for this clone: No antigen is known for it.

PCR used 60 Vbeta primers and 13 Jbeta primers. Profiling relied on immunoSEQ multiplex PCR, and the TCRdb table lists in-frame clones only, not all of them. Of about 200,000 clones in the sample, 70% to 80% were seen once. Trimming cost V 6 bases and J 4 bases; bases outside gene matches: 5. From germline, CDR1 is SGHVS and CDR2 FQNEAQ. The CDR3 extends over 14 amino acids. The clonotype was recovered from a woman in her thirties in good health and CMV-seronegative. The chain combines TRBV7-8 with TRBJ1-5; TRBD1 aligns across 8 bases. Sequenced input: PBMCs. The CDR3 sequence is CASRRQGRNQPQHF. CDR3 DNA: TGTGCCAGCAGGCGACAGGGGAGAAATCAGCCCCAGCATTTT. Based on the CDR3 plus reference TRBV7-8 and TRBJ1-5, the full variable domain is GAGVSQSPRYKVAKRGQDVALRCDPISGHVSLFWYQQALGQGPEFLTYFQNEAQLDKSGLPSDRFFAERPEGSVSTLKIQRTQQEDSAVYLCASRRQGRNQPQHFGDGTRLSIL.